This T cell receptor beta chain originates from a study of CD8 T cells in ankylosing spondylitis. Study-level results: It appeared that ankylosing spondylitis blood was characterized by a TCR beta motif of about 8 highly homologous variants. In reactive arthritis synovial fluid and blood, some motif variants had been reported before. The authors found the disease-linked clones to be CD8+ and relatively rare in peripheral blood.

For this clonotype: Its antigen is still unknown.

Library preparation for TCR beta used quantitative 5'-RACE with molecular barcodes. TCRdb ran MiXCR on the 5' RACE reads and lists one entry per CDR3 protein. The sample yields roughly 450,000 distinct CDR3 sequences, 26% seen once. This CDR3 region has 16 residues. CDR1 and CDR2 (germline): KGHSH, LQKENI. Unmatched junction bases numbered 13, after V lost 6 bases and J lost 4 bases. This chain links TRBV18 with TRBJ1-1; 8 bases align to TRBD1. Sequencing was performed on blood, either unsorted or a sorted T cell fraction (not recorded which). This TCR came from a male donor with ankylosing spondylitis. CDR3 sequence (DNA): TGTGCCAGCTCCCCCGCCGGCACAGGGGGATTCACTGAAGCTTTCTTT. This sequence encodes CASSPAGTGGFTEAFF.